This T cell receptor (beta chain) was obtained from a study of T cell changes during pregnancy in multiple sclerosis. Profiled with immunoSEQ multiplex PCR; TCRdb holds only in-frame clones, not every one. The sample carries roughly 50,000 clones, 85% to 95% recorded once. Germline values: CDR1 SGHVS, CDR2 FQNEAQ. Trimming cost V 1 base and J 4 bases, with 4 bases left between them. This CDR3 has 12 residues. The sequencing used CD4+ T cells from peripheral blood mononuclear cells, collected in the third trimester of pregnancy. This TCR derives from a female donor with multiple sclerosis, enrolled in a pregnancy study. The V and J genes are TRBV7-8 and TRBJ1-1, with unresolved D. The CDR3 bases are TGTGCCAGCAGCTTAGGAGTCACTGAAGCTTTCTTT. Protein sequence: CASSLGVTEAFF. Together with reference TRBV7-8 and TRBJ1-1, the CDR3 gives the full variable domain: GAGVSQSPRYKVAKRGQDVALRCDPISGHVSLFWYQQALGQGPEFLTYFQNEAQLDKSGLPSDRFFAERPEGSVSTLKIQRTQQEDSAVYLCASSLGVTEAFFGQGTRLTVV.